Sequencing of this T cell receptor beta chain was carried out in a study of beta chain features in type 1 diabetes. The CDR3 covers 14 residues. Between the trimmed V and J ends, which lost 1 base and 4 bases, there was a span of 11 bases. In germline, CDR1 is SGHDT, CDR2 YYEEEE. On this clone: Antigen unknown.

Of the isolated RNA, all was reverse transcribed, and so the sequenced material was expressed TCRB transcripts. Some clones are missing from TCRdb's copy, which holds only in-frame ones; the method was immunoSEQ multiplex PCR. The sample yields about 150,000 clones, less than 15% seen once. Study-level results: Among patients with Type 1 diabetes, TCRB CDR3s were moderately but significantly shorter in every one of the four CD4+ subsets.

This TCR came from a man between 18 and 29 years old with type 1 diabetes. Sequencing input: central memory CD4+ T cells from blood. The rearrangement links TRBV5-6 to TRBJ1-1; D is undetermined. The CDR3 nucleotides read TGTGCCAGCAGCTTGCAAGTTATGGGCACTGAAGCTTTCTTT. It yields the protein CASSLQVMGTEAFF. Complete variable domain (other parts from reference TRBV5-6 and TRBJ1-1): DAGVTQSPTHLIKTRGQQVTLRCSPKSGHDTVSWYQQALGQGPQFIFQYYEEEERQRGNFPDRFSGHQFPNYSSELNVNALLLGDSALYLCASSLQVMGTEAFFGQGTRLTVV.